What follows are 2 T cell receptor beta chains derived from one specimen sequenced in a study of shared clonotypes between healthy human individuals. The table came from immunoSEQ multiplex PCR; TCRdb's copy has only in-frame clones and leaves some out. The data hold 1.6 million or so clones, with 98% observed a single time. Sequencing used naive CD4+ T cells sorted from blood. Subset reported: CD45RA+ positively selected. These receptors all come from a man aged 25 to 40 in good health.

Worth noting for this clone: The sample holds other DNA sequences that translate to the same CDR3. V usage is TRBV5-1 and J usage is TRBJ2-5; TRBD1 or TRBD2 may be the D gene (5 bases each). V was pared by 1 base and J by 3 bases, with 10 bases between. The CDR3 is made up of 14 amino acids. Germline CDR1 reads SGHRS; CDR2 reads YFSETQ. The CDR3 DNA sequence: TGCGCCAGCAGCTTGTTTGGGGGAGAAGAGACCCAGTACTTC. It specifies CASSLFGGEETQYF.

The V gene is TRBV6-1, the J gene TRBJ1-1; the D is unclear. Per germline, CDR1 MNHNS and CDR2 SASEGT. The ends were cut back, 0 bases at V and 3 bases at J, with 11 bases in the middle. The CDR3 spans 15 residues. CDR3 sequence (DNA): TGTGCCAGCAGTGAAGCCTGGGAGGTAGACACTGAAGCTTTCTTT. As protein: CASSEAWEVDTEAFF.